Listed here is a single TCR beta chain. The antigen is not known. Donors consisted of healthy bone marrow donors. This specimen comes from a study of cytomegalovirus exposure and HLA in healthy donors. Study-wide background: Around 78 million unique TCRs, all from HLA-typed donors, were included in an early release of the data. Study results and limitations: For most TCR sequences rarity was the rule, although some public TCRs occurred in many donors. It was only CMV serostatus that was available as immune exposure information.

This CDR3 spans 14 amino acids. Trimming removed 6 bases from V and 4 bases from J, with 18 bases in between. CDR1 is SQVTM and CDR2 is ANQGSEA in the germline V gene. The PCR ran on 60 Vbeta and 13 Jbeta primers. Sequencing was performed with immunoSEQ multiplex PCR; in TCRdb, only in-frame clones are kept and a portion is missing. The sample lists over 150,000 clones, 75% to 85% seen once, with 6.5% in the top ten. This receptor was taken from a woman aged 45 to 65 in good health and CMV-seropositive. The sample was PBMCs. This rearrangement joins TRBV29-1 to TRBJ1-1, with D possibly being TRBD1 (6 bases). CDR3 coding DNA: TGCAGCGTGAATAGCGGGGGGGCGGGCACTGAAGCTTTCTTT. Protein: CSVNSGGAGTEAFF.